The next 8 T cell receptor beta chains were all read from a single sample in a study of PD-1 and CTLA-4 blockade in melanoma. The repertoire was sequenced with immunoSEQ multiplex PCR; TCRdb's copy has only in-frame clones and lacks some. Altogether about 31,000 clones are present, around 90% being singletons, with the ten largest covering approximately 8.6%. The sequenced sample was CD8+ T cells from peripheral blood, obtained from a patient given anti-PD-1 treatment. The receptors were gathered from a human donor with melanoma.

The rearrangement joins TRBV27 to TRBJ2-7; TRBD2 matches at 8 bases. The CDR3 is made up of 14 amino acids. CDR1 MNHEY and CDR2 SMNVEV come from the germline V gene (reference sequence). V was clipped by 0 bases and J by 6 bases; unmatched bases: 4. This CDR3 is CASSLSGLAGEQYF. The CDR3 DNA reads as TGTGCCAGCAGTTTATCCGGACTAGCTGGCGAGCAGTACTTC.

The chain joins TRBV28 to TRBJ1-5; 8 bases are shared with TRBD1. Germline V CDR1 and CDR2: MDHEN, SYDVKM. With V trimmed by 5 bases and J by 6 bases, 9 bases remained unmatched. This CDR3 contains 15 residues. DNA of the CDR3: TGTGCCAGCAGTCTCTCAGACAGGGGCGGTCAGCCCCAGCATTTT. Protein product: CASSLSDRGGQPQHF.

This clone was seen a single time. The rearrangement uses TRBV6-1 and TRBJ1-1; the D is unclear. With 2 bases removed from V and 6 bases from J, the gap between germline ends came to 7 bases. From germline, CDR1 is MNHNS and CDR2 SASEGT. This CDR3 is built from 12 residues. CDR3 sequence reads: CASSEPHPEAFF. As DNA, the CDR3 is TGTGCCAGCAGTGAACCTCATCCTGAAGCTTTCTTT.

The CDR3 DNA reads as TGTGCCAGCAGCCCGGGACTCACCCCGGGCGAGCAGTACTTC. It codes for CASSPGLTPGEQYF. V and J are TRBV7-6 and TRBJ2-7; a weak D match, TRBD2 (6 bases). The CDR3 spans 14 residues. Per the germline V gene, CDR1 is SGHVS and CDR2 is FNYEAQ. V was pared by 5 bases and J by 6 bases, with 17 bases between.

J is TRBJ1-2 and V is TRBV6-4; 10 bases align to TRBD1. The ends lost 3 bases at V and 8 bases at J; junction bases unmatched: 6. Germline-derived CDR1 and CDR2 are MRHNA and SNTAGT. CDR3 length equals 14 residues. CDR3 nucleotides: TGTGCCAGCAGTGATTCCGGGACAGGGGACGGCTACACCTTC. This codes for CASSDSGTGDGYTF.

This rearrangement joins TRBV7-6 to TRBJ2-7; no clear D. With 1 base removed from V and 2 bases from J, the gap between germline ends came to 9 bases. Germline values: CDR1 SGHVS, CDR2 FNYEAQ. This CDR3 region has 14 residues. CDR3 region: CASSLEEAPYEQYF. CDR3 DNA sequence: TGTGCCAGCAGCTTAGAAGAGGCCCCCTACGAGCAGTACTTC.

The sample holds a few counts of this clone. DNA of the CDR3: TGTGCCAGCAGGCAGACTAGCTCTGGGGGTGCCGATGAGCAGTTCTTC. This codes for CASRQTSSGGADEQFF. The genes are TRBV28 and TRBJ2-1; 7 nucleotides agree with TRBD2. V shed 6 bases and J 8 bases; nucleotides not matched to a gene: 16. The CDR3 loop spans 16 amino acids. The germline V gene encodes CDR1 MDHEN and CDR2 SYDVKM.

This clone showed up just once. This chain joins TRBV6-5 and TRBJ2-7, with a weak D call TRBD1 (6 bases). This CDR3 spans 13 amino acids. V lost 8 bases and J 2 bases, leaving 13 bases between the germline ends. The germline CDR1 and CDR2 sequences are MNHEY and SVGAGI. In nucleotides, the CDR3 is TGTGCCAGCGCTGTAGGGGACACCTACGAGCAGTACTTC. Its protein product is CASAVGDTYEQYF.